This TCR beta chain was identified in a study of blood T cell repertoires in COVID-19. On the study more broadly: Sites in the United States, Italy and Spain provided acute and convalescent COVID-19 samples. T cells, B-cell-depleted T cells, or PBMCs provided the cDNA or gDNA that served as material.

This CDR3 contains 17 residues. Germline assignment: CDR1 DFQATT and CDR2 SNEGSKA (reference sequence). V lost 3 bases and J lost 5; bases outside the gene matches: 13. This clone was observed a handful of times. Authors' analysis steps: Amplification with reference gene primers provided the estimates of nucleated cell counts. Libraries were prepared by immunoSEQ multiplex PCR; TCRdb keeps only in-frame clonotypes and omits some of them. V, J and clone size are those of that table, while D and trimming were read from the DNA. The table records 65,000 to 90,000 clones, 75% to 95% of them present only once.

The TCR originated in a human donor in a cohort sampled during active COVID-19. This chain links TRBV20-1 with TRBJ1-6, with 7 bases lining up with TRBD1. The sample was peripheral blood. Written as DNA, the CDR3 is TGCAGTGCTAGTACCCTCCCACAGGGGTCAAATAATTCACCCCTCCACTTT. Protein product: CSASTLPQGSNNSPLHF.